This TCR beta chain comes out of a study of Ad26.COV2.S vaccination and SARS-CoV-2 variants. Study-wide results and limits: Non-spike TCR breadth was similar in vaccine and placebo recipients. Measurements of TCR breadth and depth may have given underestimates of the total T cell responses.

The repertoire was sequenced with immunoSEQ multiplex PCR; TCRdb's copy has only in-frame clones and lacks some. The sample shows almost 400,000 clones, 89% of them seen only once. Germline V lookup: CDR1 GTSNPN, CDR2 SVGIG (reference sequence). CDR3 size: 12 residues. V was trimmed by 1 base and J by 13 bases, leaving 14 bases between them. Note on this clone: Its antigen is undetermined.

This sample's treatment: some 20 received Ad26.COV2.S at low or high dose, single or two shots; about 5 received placebo; per-sample allocation not given. Sampling was done on day 63 after the first vaccine or placebo injection. This chain links TRBV30 with TRBJ2-1; D remains unclear. Source: peripheral blood, taken in a trial of Ad26.COV2.S vaccine versus placebo. The receptor's source is a person between 18 and 65 years old who received the Ad26.COV2.S COVID-19 vaccine or a placebo. The CDR3 here is CAWSGLVPGQFF. In DNA, the CDR3 is TGTGCCTGGAGTGGACTGGTCCCCGGTCAGTTCTTC.